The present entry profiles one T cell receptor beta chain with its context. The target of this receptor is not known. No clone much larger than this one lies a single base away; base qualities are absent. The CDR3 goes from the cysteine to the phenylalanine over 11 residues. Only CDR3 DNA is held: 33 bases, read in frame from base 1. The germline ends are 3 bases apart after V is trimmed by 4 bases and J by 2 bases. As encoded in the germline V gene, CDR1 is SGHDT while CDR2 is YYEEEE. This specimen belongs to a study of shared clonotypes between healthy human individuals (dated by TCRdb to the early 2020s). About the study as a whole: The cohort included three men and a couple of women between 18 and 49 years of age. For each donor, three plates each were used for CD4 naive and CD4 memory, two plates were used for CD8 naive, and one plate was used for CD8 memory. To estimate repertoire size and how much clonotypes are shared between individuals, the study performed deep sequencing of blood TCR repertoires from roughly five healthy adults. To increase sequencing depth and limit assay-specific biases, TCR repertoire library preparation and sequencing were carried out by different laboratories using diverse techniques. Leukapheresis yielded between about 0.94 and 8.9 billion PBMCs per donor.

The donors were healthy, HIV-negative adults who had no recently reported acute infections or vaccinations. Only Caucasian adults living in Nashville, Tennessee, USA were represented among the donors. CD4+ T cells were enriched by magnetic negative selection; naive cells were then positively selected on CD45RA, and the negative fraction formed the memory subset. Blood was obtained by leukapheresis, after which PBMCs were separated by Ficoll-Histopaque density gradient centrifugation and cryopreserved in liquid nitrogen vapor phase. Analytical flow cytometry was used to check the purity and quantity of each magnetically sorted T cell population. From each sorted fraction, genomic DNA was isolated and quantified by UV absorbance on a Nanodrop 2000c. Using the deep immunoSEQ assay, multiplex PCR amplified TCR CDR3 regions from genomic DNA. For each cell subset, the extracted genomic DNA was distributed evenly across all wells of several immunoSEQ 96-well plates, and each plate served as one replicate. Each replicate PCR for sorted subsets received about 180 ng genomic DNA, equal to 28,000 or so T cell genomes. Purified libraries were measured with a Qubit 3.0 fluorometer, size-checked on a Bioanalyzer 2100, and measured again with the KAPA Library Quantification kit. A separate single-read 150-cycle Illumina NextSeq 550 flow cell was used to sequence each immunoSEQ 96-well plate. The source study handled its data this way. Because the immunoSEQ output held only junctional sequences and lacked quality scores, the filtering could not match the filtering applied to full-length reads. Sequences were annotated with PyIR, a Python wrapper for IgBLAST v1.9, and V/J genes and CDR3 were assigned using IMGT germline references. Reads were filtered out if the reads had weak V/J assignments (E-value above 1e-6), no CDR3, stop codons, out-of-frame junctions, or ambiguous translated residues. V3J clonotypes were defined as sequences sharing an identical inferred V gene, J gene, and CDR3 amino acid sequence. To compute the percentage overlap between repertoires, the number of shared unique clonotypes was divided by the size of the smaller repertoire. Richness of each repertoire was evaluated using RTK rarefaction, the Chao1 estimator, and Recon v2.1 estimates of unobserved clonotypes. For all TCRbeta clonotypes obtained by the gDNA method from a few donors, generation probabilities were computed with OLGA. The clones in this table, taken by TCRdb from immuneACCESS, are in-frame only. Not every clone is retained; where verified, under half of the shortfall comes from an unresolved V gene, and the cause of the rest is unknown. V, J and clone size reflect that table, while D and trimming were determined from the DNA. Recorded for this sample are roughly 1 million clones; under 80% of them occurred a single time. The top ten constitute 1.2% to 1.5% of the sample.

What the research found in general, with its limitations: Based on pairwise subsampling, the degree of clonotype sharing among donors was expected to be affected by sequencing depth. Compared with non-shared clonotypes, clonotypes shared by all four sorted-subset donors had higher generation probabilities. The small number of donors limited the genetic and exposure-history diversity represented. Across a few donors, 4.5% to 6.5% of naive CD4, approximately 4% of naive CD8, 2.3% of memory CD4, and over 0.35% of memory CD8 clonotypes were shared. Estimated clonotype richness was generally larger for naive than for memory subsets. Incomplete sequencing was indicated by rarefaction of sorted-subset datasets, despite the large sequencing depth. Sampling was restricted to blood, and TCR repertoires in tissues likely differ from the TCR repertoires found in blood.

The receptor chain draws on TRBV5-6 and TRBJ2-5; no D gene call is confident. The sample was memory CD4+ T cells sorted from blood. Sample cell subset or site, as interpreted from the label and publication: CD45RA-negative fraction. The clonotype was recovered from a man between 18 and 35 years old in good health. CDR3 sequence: CASSGQETQYF. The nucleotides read TGTGCCAGCAGCGGGCAAGAGACCCAGTACTTC.